Below, 8 T cell receptor beta chains from the same sample are listed, as sequenced in a study of blood T cells in healthy people across ages. A sample-barcoded 5' primer and a J-beta primer mix were used in a second PCR of roughly 7 to 11 cycles. Using its own MiXCR run on the 5' RACE reads, TCRdb lists one record per CDR3 protein. Here the sample spans under 800,000 distinct CDR3 sequences, 40% to 45% being singletons. Sequencing was done on a sample of blood. The source is a woman in her fifties or sixties in good health.

This chain's CDR3 is CASSEFSGSDLTDTQYF. The CDR3, as DNA: TGTGCCAGCAGTGAGTTTTCGGGCTCGGACCTAACAGATACGCAGTATTTT. This chain links TRBV6-1 with TRBJ2-3; no clear D gene. Trimming removed 3 bases from V and 3 bases from J, with 19 bases in between. This CDR3 contains 17 residues. The V gene's germline CDR1 is MNHNS and CDR2 SASEGT.

A few counts support this clonotype. CDR3 sequence (DNA): TGTGCCAGCAGCTTAGGGGGGGACTACCGCTACAATGAGCAGTTCTTC. Residues: CASSLGGDYRYNEQFF. This chain connects TRBV7-8 to TRBJ2-1; 7 bases are shared with TRBD2. Unmatched junction bases numbered 6, after V lost 1 base and J lost 3 bases. CDR3 length: 16 residues. In germline, CDR1 is SGHVS, CDR2 FQNEAQ.

The chain employs TRBV30 and TRBJ2-3; 9 bases are shared with TRBD1. V was pared by 5 bases and J by 5 bases, with 8 bases of the junction left unmatched. Germline V gene lookup returns CDR1 GTSNPN and CDR2 SVGIG (reference sequence). This CDR3 is 14 amino acids long. DNA for the CDR3: TGTGCCTGGTCGCCGGGACAGGGAAAAGATACGCAGTATTTT. Its protein product is CAWSPGQGKDTQYF. Full variable domain (remainder filled in from reference TRBV30 and TRBJ2-3): SQTIHQWPATLVQPVGSPLSLECTVEGTSNPNLYWYRQAAGRGLQLLFYSVGIGQISSEVPQNLSASRPQDRQFILSSKKLLLSDSGFYLCAWSPGQGKDTQYFGPGTRLTVL.

V usage is TRBV2 and J usage is TRBJ1-5; D possibly corresponds to TRBD1 (5 bases). This CDR3 spans 14 amino acids. The V and J ends lost 8 bases and 4 bases respectively, with 15 bases between them. Germline V gives CDR1 SNHLY, CDR2 FYNNEI. The CDR3 reads CASGRDGGNQPQHF. The CDR3 nucleotides are TGTGCCAGCGGACGGGACGGGGGGAATCAGCCCCAGCATTTT.

The chain combines TRBV14 with TRBJ2-5; TRBD1 matches at 8 bases. Trimming removed 5 bases from V and 5 bases from J; junction bases left unmatched: 19. The CDR3 contains 18 residues. Germline values: CDR1 SGHDN, CDR2 FVKESK. CDR3 DNA sequence: TGTGCCAGCAGCGGTGTTACTTACCCAGGGGGCGTAAGTGAGACCCAGTACTTC. Amino acid sequence: CASSGVTYPGGVSETQYF.

The table lists this clonotype with a few counts. The rearrangement uses TRBV7-9 and TRBJ2-1; TRBD1 matches 7 bases. The CDR3 covers 14 residues. Germline values: CDR1 SEHNR, CDR2 FQNEAQ (reference sequence). Trimming took 5 bases from V and 6 from J; bases not matched to a gene: 7. CDR3 amino acids: CASSKDRPVNEQFF. The CDR3 nucleotides are TGTGCCAGCAGCAAGGACAGGCCCGTCAATGAGCAGTTCTTC.

A few counts support this clonotype. CDR3 sequence (DNA): TGTGCCAGCAGCTACGGGACACCAAACTCCTACGAGCAGTACTTC. Translated, it gives CASSYGTPNSYEQYF. The J gene is TRBJ2-7, the V gene TRBV5-5, with a possible D match to TRBD1 (6 bases). With 3 bases removed from V and 0 bases from J, the gap between germline ends came to 13 bases. CDR1 is SGHKS and CDR2 is YYEKEE in the germline V gene (reference sequence). This CDR3 region has 15 residues.

This clonotype was seen only a few times. CDR3 in DNA: TGTGCCAGCAGGAGTGACAGATACCAAGAGACCCAGTACTTC. Its translation is CASRSDRYQETQYF. The rearrangement links TRBV25-1 to TRBJ2-5, with D possibly TRBD1 on 5 matching bases. Germline CDR1 and CDR2: MGHDK and SYGVNS. With 6 bases removed from V and 0 bases from J, the gap between germline ends came to 11 bases. The length of the CDR3 is 14 residues.